This TCR beta chain derives from a study of T-cell reconstitution after alpha-beta-depleted transplantation in children. With 2 bases clipped from V and 1 base from J, the junction kept 5 bases outside the gene matches. Germline values: CDR1 DFQATT, CDR2 SNEGSKA (reference sequence). The CDR3 has 15 amino acids. Preparing the TCRbeta library involved the use of unique molecular identifiers. TCRdb used MiXCR to reprocess the PCR reads, holding one entry per CDR3 protein. The sample contains about 300,000 distinct CDR3 sequences, around 9.1% of which appear only once. This clonotype appeared many times.

This TCR was sampled from a boy under two years old with acute myeloid leukemia, due to receive a stem cell transplant. Sequenced material: PBMCs, taken before TCRalphabeta/CD19-depleted stem cell transplant. The V gene is TRBV20-1, the J gene TRBJ1-5; 7 nucleotides align to TRBD1. DNA for the CDR3: TGCAGTGCTAGACCATTGACAGGGAGCAATCAGCCCCAGCATTTT. It codes for CSARPLTGSNQPQHF.